Sequencing of this TCR beta chain was carried out in a study of blood T cell repertoires in COVID-19. The V gene's germline CDR1 is LNHNV and CDR2 YYDKDF (reference sequence). The V end lost 0 bases, the J end lost 2 bases, and 5 bases lay between the germline ends. The CDR3 length is 13 residues. Measured with immunoSEQ multiplex PCR; TCRdb has only the in-frame clones, and not every one. The table includes some 150,000 clones, roughly 87% detected once. This clonotype was obtained from a human donor in a cohort sampled during active COVID-19. Input material: peripheral blood. The rearrangement joins TRBV15 to TRBJ2-7; D is unresolved. CDR3 sequence (DNA): TGTGCCACCAGCAGAGACCCGGCCTACGAGCAGTACTTC. Its protein product is CATSRDPAYEQYF.